This record covers a single T cell receptor beta chain. Antigen unknown. Sorted subsets were amplified in replicate PCRs using around 0.2 ug DNA, approximately 30,000 T cell genomes. The table came from immunoSEQ multiplex PCR; TCRdb's copy has only in-frame clones and leaves some out. The table includes approximately 590,000 clones, less than 97% detected once. The data stem from a study of shared clonotypes between healthy human individuals. Whole-study results and caveats: With few donors, the genetic and exposure-history diversity represented was limited. Non-shared clonotypes had lower generation probabilities than those shared by all four donors.

Trimming took off 3 bases at V and 3 bases at J, with 9 bases between the two ends. CDR1 and CDR2 from the germline V gene are LNHDA and SQIVND (reference sequence). The CDR3 is 14 amino acids. The naive CD8 population came from CD45RO-negative cells selected for CCR7, without terminally differentiated effector memory CD45RA+ cells. Those who donated were healthy HIV-negative adults, with no recent acute infections or vaccinations reported. The chain carries TRBV19 and TRBJ1-5; maybe TRBD1 (6 bases). Sequencing was done on a sample of naive CD8+ T cells sorted from blood. The receptor comes from a woman in her thirties in good health. Written as DNA, the CDR3 is TGTGCCAGTAGTATGTGGACAGCCAATCAGCCCCAGCATTTT. Encoded protein: CASSMWTANQPQHF.